These T cell receptor beta chains were read from a single sample in a study of shared clonotypes between healthy human individuals. TCRdb keeps only in-frame clones here, not all; method: immunoSEQ multiplex PCR. Of hundreds of thousands of clones detected, around 96% appear once; the ten largest clones hold approximately 0.12%. Sequenced: naive CD8+ T cells sorted from blood. The receptor source for this set is a woman in her twenties or thirties in good health. Each CDR3 is given with its conserved first and last residue. A D gene is named only where the DNA matches it firmly. Size is stated for part of the rows, as once, few or many counts, or as a class when the clone is expanded.

v_call,d_call,j_call,clone_size,cdr3_nt,cdr3_aa
TRBV6-1,TRBD1,TRBJ2-7,NA,TGTGCCAGCGGGGACAGGGGGTACGAGCAGTACTTC,CASGDRGYEQYF
TRBV9,NA,TRBJ2-1,NA,TGTGCCAGCAGCGCCCCCGGGACGCCCACAAATGAGCAGTTCTTC,CASSAPGTPTNEQFF
TRBV7-9,TRBD1,TRBJ2-1,NA,TGTGCCAGCAGCCAGAAACAGGGGGCCTTGTACAATGAGCAGTTCTTC,CASSQKQGALYNEQFF
TRBV10-1,NA,TRBJ2-5,NA,TGCGCCAGCAGTGGAGCCCCAGGGCGAAGAAAGACCCAGTACTTC,CASSGAPGRRKTQYF
TRBV7-9,TRBD1,TRBJ1-2,few,TGTGCCAGCAGCGCGTACCAGGGGGCCTATGGCTACACCTTC,CASSAYQGAYGYTF
TRBV4-2,NA,TRBJ2-1,once,TGTGCCAGCGCCCCGGGCCAGAGCTCCTACAATGAGCAGTTCTTC,CASAPGQSSYNEQFF
TRBV4-1,NA,TRBJ1-1,NA,TGCGCCAGCAGCCAAGTTGCGACAGGCAGCACTGAAGCTTTCTTT,CASSQVATGSTEAFF
TRBV28,NA,TRBJ2-7,once,TGTGCCAGCAGCTATGATCGAGGGGTTCGGGACGAGCAGTACTTC,CASSYDRGVRDEQYF
TRBV29-1,NA,TRBJ2-5,NA,TGCAGCGAAGGAGGGCTCGGAAAGACCCAGTACTTC,CSEGGLGKTQYF
TRBV9,NA,TRBJ2-3,NA,TGTGCCAGCAGCGTAGATGGCGGGTACACAGATACGCAGTATTTT,CASSVDGGYTDTQYF
TRBV5-6,NA,TRBJ2-5,NA,TGTGCCAGCAGCTTGAGCCTGGGGACAAAGTCGGAGACCCAGTACTTC,CASSLSLGTKSETQYF
TRBV28,NA,TRBJ2-7,NA,TGTGCCAGCAGTTTATTGGGCTACGAGCAGTACTTC,CASSLLGYEQYF
TRBV13,NA,TRBJ1-6,NA,TGTGCCAGCAGCTTAGGCGGGCCGAGCTCCTATAATTCACCCCTCCACTTT,CASSLGGPSSYNSPLHF
TRBV28,NA,TRBJ1-4,NA,TGTGCCAGCAGTTTACCGATCGATTTAGGCAATGAAAAACTGTTTTTT,CASSLPIDLGNEKLFF
TRBV6-1,NA,TRBJ1-1,NA,TGTGCCAGCAGTCCTCAGGATCCGAACACTGAAGCTTTCTTT,CASSPQDPNTEAFF
TRBV2,NA,TRBJ2-7,NA,TGTGCCAGCAGCGAATACAGTAGGGTAAGCTCCTACGAGCAGTACTTC,CASSEYSRVSSYEQYF
TRBV5-8,TRBD1,TRBJ1-4,NA,TGTGCCAGCAGCGACAGGGGGCTCGAGGAAAAACTGTTTTTT,CASSDRGLEEKLFF
TRBV19,NA,TRBJ2-7,NA,TGTGCCAGTACCGGGACGGGGAGCTCCTACGAGCAGTACTTC,CASTGTGSSYEQYF
TRBV2,NA,TRBJ2-7,NA,TGTGCCAGCAGTGCAGGACAGTTCCAAAGGTACGAGCAGTACTTC,CASSAGQFQRYEQYF
TRBV5-1,TRBD2,TRBJ2-3,NA,TGCGCCAGCAGCTTGGCCGGGACTATAAGCACAGATACGCAGTATTTT,CASSLAGTISTDTQYF
TRBV28,TRBD2,TRBJ2-1,NA,TGTGCCAGCAGGCCTAGCGGGGGGAATGAGCAGTTCTTC,CASRPSGGNEQFF
TRBV5-6,NA,TRBJ2-1,NA,TGTGCCAGCAGCTTTTGGGATGAGCAGTTCTTC,CASSFWDEQFF
TRBV11-3,NA,TRBJ1-1,NA,TGTGCCAGCAGCTCAGGGCCGGGGACTGAAGCTTTCTTT,CASSSGPGTEAFF
TRBV12-2,NA,TRBJ1-4,NA,TGTGCAAGTCGCTCCCGGGACAGGAGTAATGAAAAACTGTTTTTT,CASRSRDRSNEKLFF
TRBV28,NA,TRBJ2-5,NA,TGTGCCAGCAGTTTTATTCCCGAGGGGAAAGAGACCCAGTACTTC,CASSFIPEGKETQYF
TRBV15,NA,TRBJ1-5,NA,TGTGCCACCAGCATCGACCACGATAGGCGGGGAGAGTTAGGCAATCAGCCCCAGCATTTT,CATSIDHDRRGELGNQPQHF
TRBV7-2,TRBD2,TRBJ2-1,NA,TGTGCCAGCAGCGCCATCCGGGAGGGTTACAATGAGCAGTTCTTC,CASSAIREGYNEQFF
TRBV27,NA,TRBJ2-1,NA,TGTGCCAGCAGCTCACGGCATCCAAACAATGAGCAGTTCTTC,CASSSRHPNNEQFF
TRBV28,NA,TRBJ1-5,NA,TGTGCCAGCAACTCAGGGAGGCAGCCCCAGCATTTT,CASNSGRQPQHF